This T cell receptor beta chain was retrieved from a study of shared clonotypes between healthy human individuals. Comment on this clone: The antigen is unknown.

Study-wide results and limits: Blood was the only sampled material, and tissue repertoires likely differ.

Germline lookup yields CDR1 SGHRS and CDR2 YFSETQ. This CDR3 spans 17 amino acids. V shed 0 bases, J shed 3 bases, and the junction held 12 bases outside the gene matches. Only Caucasian adults living in Nashville, Tennessee made up the donor group. Each subset's genomic DNA was shared equally among a number of immunoSEQ plates. Replicate PCRs were loaded with approximately 300 ng DNA from unsorted PBMC, about 30,000 T cell genomes. Sequencing was performed with immunoSEQ multiplex PCR; in TCRdb, only in-frame clones are kept and a portion is missing. The repertoire holds roughly 500,000 clones, approximately 80% seen once, with about 11% in the top ten.

Sequenced: PBMCs. This TCR derives from a middle-aged woman in good health. Some clones in this sample may be carry-over from other donors' samples. The rearrangement uses TRBV5-1 and TRBJ2-7; 7 nucleotides line up with TRBD2. Here the CDR3 DNA reads TGCGCCAGCAGCTTGGCCCTAGGACTAGGACGAAGCTACGAGCAGTACTTC. This gives the protein CASSLALGLGRSYEQYF.